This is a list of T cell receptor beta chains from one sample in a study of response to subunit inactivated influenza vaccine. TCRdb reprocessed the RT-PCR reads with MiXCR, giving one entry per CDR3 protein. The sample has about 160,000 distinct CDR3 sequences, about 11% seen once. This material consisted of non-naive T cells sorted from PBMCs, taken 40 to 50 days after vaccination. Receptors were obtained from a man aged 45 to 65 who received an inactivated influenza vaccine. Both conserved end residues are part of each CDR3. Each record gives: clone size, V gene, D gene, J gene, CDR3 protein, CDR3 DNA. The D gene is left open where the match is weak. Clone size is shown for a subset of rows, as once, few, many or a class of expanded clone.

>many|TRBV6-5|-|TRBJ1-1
CASSYGGADTEAFF
TGTGCCAGCAGTTATGGGGGCGCGGACACTGAAGCTTTCTTT
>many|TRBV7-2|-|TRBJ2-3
CASSYGDTQYF
TGTGCCAGCTCTTACGGAGATACGCAGTATTTT
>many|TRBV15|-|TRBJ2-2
CATSRVVQRNTGELFF
TGTGCCACCAGCAGAGTGGTCCAAAGGAACACCGGGGAGCTGTTTTTT
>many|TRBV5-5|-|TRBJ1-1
CASSLGAQRNTEAFF
TGTGCCAGCAGCTTGGGCGCACAGCGGAACACTGAAGCTTTCTTT
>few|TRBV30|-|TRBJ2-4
CASSLGPAKNIQYF
TGTGCCTCGTCCCTCGGTCCAGCCAAAAACATTCAGTACTTC
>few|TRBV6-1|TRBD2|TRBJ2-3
CASRVGAGGTDTQYF
TGTGCCAGCAGGGTAGGAGCGGGGGGCACAGATACGCAGTATTTT
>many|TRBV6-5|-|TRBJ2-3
CASSYSRGRDTQYF
TGTGCCAGCAGTTACTCTCGCGGTAGAGATACGCAGTATTTT
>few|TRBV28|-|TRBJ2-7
CASSFRGRYEQYF
TGTGCCAGCAGTTTCAGGGGTCGGTACGAGCAGTACTTC
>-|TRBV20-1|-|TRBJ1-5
CSAATGGGQPQHF
TGCAGTGCCGCCACGGGGGGCGGTCAGCCCCAGCATTTT
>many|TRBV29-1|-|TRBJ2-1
CSVDPSSSSSYNEQFF
TGCAGCGTTGACCCTAGTTCCTCAAGCTCCTACAATGAGCAGTTCTTC
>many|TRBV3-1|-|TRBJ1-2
CASSQQGNYGYTF
TGTGCCAGCAGCCAACAGGGAAACTATGGCTACACCTTC
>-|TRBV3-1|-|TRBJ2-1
CASSPLRVVNEQFF
TGTGCCAGCAGCCCCCTGCGGGTTGTAAATGAGCAGTTCTTC
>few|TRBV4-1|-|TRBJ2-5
CASSLSEGRKETQYF
TGCGCCAGCAGCTTAAGCGAGGGGAGGAAGGAGACCCAGTACTTC
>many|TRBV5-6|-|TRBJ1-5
CASSLAGRVLSQPQHF
TGTGCCAGCAGCTTGGCGGGCAGGGTACTGTCCCAGCCCCAGCATTTT
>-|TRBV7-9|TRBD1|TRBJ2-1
CASSYPGTDYNEQFF
TGTGCCAGCAGCTACCCCGGGACAGATTACAATGAGCAGTTCTTC
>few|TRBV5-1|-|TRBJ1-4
CASSRQADNEKLFF
TGCGCCAGCAGCCGACAGGCGGACAATGAAAAACTGTTTTTT
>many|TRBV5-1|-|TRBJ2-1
CASSHVGSANEQFF
TGCGCCAGCAGTCACGTCGGGAGTGCCAATGAGCAGTTCTTC
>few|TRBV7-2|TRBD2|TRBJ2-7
CASSLELAGRVQYF
TGTGCCAGCAGCTTAGAACTAGCGGGAAGGGTGCAGTACTTC
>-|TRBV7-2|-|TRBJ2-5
CASSLIGRETQYF
TGTGCCAGCAGCTTGATAGGGAGGGAGACCCAGTACTTC
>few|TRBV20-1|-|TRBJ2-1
CSARGVLNNEQFF
TGCAGTGCTAGAGGGGTACTGAACAATGAGCAGTTCTTC
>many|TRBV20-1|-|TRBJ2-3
CSARGGSSSTDTQYF
TGCAGTGCTAGGGGCGGGTCCTCTAGCACAGATACGCAGTATTTT
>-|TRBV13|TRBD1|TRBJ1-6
CASSSGQGAVSPLHF
TGTGCCAGCAGCTCCGGACAGGGGGCGGTTTCACCCCTCCACTTT
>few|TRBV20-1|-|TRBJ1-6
CSVSPPNSPLHF
TGCAGTGTCAGCCCTCCGAATTCACCCCTCCACTTT
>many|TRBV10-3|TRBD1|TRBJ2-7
CAISEPWTGTYYEQYF
TGTGCCATCAGTGAGCCGTGGACAGGGACTTACTACGAGCAGTACTTC
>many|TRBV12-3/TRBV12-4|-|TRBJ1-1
CASSLVELTEAFF
TGTGCCAGCAGTTTGGTGGAGCTCACTGAAGCTTTCTTT
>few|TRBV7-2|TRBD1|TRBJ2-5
CASSFSQGQWETQYF
TGTGCCAGCAGCTTCTCACAGGGGCAATGGGAGACCCAGTACTTC
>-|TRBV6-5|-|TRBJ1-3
CASSYSSTGNTIYF
TGTGCCAGCAGTTACTCGTCCACCGGAAACACCATATATTTT
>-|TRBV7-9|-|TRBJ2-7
CASSPNPRGKLYEQYF
TGTGCCAGCAGCCCCAATCCGCGCGGAAAATTGTACGAGCAGTACTTC
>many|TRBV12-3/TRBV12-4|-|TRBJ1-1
CASSFAYTEAFF
TGTGCCAGCAGTTTTGCCTACACTGAAGCTTTCTTT
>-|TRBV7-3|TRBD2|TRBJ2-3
CASARTSDTDTQYF
TGTGCCAGCGCCAGGACTAGCGACACAGATACGCAGTATTTT
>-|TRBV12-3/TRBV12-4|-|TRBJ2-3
CASSLAHDRTRDTQYF
TGTGCCAGCAGTTTAGCGCACGACAGGACCCGAGATACGCAGTATTTT
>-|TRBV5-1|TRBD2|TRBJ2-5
CASSLNPLAGARETQYF
TGCGCCAGCAGCTTGAATCCCCTAGCGGGAGCCAGAGAGACCCAGTACTTC
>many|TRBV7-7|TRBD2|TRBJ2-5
CASSLGLAEETQYF
TGTGCTAGCAGCTTAGGACTAGCGGAAGAGACCCAGTACTTC
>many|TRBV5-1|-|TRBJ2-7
CASSLAGTSWEQYF
TGCGCCAGCAGCTTGGCCGGGACATCGTGGGAGCAGTACTTC
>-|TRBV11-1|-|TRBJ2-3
CASSSTRGTDTQYF
TGTGCCAGCAGCTCCACAAGAGGCACAGATACGCAGTATTTT
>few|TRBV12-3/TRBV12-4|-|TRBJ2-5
CASSLAPETQYF
TGTGCCAGCAGTTTAGCCCCCGAGACCCAGTACTTC
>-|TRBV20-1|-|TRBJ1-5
CSARTNRNQPQHF
TGCAGTGCTAGGACCAACCGTAATCAGCCCCAGCATTTT
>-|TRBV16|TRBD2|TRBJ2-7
CASSIDGGRVYEQYF
TGTGCCAGCAGTATCGACGGCGGGAGGGTTTACGAGCAGTACTTC
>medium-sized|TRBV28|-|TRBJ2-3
CASSQGGAQATQYF
TGTGCCAGCAGTCAAGGGGGGGCGCAGGCTACGCAGTATTTT
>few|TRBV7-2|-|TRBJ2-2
CASSLPVKGTGELFF
TGTGCCAGCAGCTTACCGGTGAAGGGCACCGGGGAGCTGTTTTTT
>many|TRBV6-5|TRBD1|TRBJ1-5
CASSSRGGFNQPQHF
TGTGCCAGCAGTTCACGAGGGGGCTTTAATCAGCCCCAGCATTTT
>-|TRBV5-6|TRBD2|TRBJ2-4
CASSLTSGSGRNIQYF
TGTGCCAGCAGCCTGACTAGCGGGAGTGGGAGAAACATTCAGTACTTC
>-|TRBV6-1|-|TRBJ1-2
CASGKLGTYGYNF
TGTGCCAGCGGAAAGTTGGGAACCTATGGCTACAACTTC
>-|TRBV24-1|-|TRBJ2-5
CATSDPGHTGLETQYF
TGTGCCACCAGTGACCCAGGTCATACAGGGTTGGAGACCCAGTACTTC
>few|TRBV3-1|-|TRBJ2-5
CASGLYRNQETQYF
TGTGCCAGCGGACTATACAGGAATCAAGAGACCCAGTACTTC
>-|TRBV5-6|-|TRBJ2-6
CASTPFTFSGANVLTF
TGTGCCAGCACCCCCTTTACGTTCTCTGGGGCCAACGTCCTGACTTTC